This T cell receptor (beta chain) was profiled in a study of technical replicates of blood from a few donors. The data were produced by immunoSEQ multiplex PCR, yet TCRdb's version contains in-frame clones alone and is incomplete. The sample consists of approximately 70,000 clones, just under 97% of them appearing once. CDR3 length: 13 amino acids. V dropped 0 bases and J dropped 4 bases, with 4 bases sitting between them. CDR1 and CDR2 from the germline V gene are SGHRS and YFSETQ. This clonotype was sampled from a human donor in good health. The chain carries TRBV5-1 and TRBJ2-2; no clear D. Sequencing was performed on T cells isolated from PBMCs. The CDR3 bases are TGCGCCAGCAGCTTGGCGTCCACCGGGGAGCTGTTTTTT. Translation: CASSLASTGELFF.